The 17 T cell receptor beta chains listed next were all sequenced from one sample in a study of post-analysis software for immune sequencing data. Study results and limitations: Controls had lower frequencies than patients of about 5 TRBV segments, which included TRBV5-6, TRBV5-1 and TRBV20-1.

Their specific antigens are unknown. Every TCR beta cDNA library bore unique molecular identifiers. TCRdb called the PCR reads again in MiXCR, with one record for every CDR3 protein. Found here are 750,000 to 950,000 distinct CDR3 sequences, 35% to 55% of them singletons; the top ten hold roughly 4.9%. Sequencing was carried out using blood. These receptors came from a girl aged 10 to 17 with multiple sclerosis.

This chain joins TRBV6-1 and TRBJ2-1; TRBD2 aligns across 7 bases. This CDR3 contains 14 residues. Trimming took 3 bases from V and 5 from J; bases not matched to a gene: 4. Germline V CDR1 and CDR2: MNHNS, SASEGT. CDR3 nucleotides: TGTGCCAGCAGTGAGGGACGGGGGGACAATGAGCAGTTCTTC. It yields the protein CASSEGRGDNEQFF.

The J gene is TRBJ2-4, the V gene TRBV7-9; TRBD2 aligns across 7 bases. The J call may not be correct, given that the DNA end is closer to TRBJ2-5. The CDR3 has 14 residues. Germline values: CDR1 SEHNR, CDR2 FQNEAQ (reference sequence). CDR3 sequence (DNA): TGTGCCAGCAGCCCGCGGGGGAACCAAGAGACCCAGTACTTC. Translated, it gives CASSPRGNQETQYF.

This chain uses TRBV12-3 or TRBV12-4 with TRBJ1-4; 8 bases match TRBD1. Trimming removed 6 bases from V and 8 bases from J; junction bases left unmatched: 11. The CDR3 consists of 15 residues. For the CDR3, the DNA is TGTGCCAGCAGGCCAGGACAGGGTCAAAGAGAAAAACTGTTTTTT. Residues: CASRPGQGQREKLFF.

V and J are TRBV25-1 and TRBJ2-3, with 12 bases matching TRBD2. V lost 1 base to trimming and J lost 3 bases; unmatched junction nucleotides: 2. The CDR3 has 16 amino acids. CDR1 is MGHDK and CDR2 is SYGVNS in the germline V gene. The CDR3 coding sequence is TGTGCCAGCAGTGAATTGCTAGCGGGAGGGACAGATACGCAGTATTTT. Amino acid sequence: CASSELLAGGTDTQYF.

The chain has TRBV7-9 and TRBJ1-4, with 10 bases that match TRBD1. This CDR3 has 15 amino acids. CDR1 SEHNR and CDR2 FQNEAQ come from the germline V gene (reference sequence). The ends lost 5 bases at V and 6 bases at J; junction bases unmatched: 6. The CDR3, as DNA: TGTGCCAGCAGCCCATCCGGGACAGGGGATGAAAAACTGTTTTTT. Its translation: CASSPSGTGDEKLFF.

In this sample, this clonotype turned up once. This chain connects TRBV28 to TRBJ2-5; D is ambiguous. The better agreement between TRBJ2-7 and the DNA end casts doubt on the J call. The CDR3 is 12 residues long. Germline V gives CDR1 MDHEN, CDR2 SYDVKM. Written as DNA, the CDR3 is TGTGCCAGCAGTTTTTACGGTGACGAGCAGTACTTC. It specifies CASSFYGDEQYF.

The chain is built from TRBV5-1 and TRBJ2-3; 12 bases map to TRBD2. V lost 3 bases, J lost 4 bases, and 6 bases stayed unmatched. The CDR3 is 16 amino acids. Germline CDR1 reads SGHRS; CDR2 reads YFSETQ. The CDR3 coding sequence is TGCGCCAGCAGCTCGACTAGCGGGAGTGTGGCAGATACGCAGTATTTT. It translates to CASSSTSGSVADTQYF.

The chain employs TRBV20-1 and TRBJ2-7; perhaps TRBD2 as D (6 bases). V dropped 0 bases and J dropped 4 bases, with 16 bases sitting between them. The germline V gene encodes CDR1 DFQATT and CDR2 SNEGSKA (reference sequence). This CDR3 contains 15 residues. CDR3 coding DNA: TGCAGTGCTAGAGAGAGAGTAGTGGGAGGATACGAGCAGTACTTC. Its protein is CSARERVVGGYEQYF.

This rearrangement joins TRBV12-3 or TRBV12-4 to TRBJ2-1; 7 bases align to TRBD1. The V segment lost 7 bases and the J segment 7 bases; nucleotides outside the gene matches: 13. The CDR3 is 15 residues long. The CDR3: CASKNRGGPPNEQFF. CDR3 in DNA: TGTGCCAGCAAAAACAGGGGCGGCCCGCCTAATGAGCAGTTCTTC.

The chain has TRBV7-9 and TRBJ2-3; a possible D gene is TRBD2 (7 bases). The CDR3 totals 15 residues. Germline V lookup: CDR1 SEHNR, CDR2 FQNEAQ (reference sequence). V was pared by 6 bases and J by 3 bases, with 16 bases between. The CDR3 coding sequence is TGTGCCAGCAGTTTAAGGGGGGGCGTAACAGATACGCAGTATTTT. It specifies CASSLRGGVTDTQYF. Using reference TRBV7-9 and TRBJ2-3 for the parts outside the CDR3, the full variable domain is DTGVSQNPRHKITKRGQNVTFRCDPISEHNRLYWYRQTLGQGPEFLTYFQNEAQLEKSRLLSDRFSAERPKGSFSTLEIQRTEQGDSAMYLCASSLRGGVTDTQYFGPGTRLTVL.

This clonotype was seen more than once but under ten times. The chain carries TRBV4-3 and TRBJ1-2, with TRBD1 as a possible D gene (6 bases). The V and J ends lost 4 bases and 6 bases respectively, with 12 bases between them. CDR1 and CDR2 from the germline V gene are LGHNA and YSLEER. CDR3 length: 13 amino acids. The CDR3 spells CASSRFGDNGYTF. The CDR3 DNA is TGCGCCAGCAGCCGGTTTGGGGACAATGGCTACACCTTC.

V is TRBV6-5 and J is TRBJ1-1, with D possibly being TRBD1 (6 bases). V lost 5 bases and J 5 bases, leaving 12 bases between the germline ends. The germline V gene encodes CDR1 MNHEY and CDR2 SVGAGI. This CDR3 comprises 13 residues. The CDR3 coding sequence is TGTGCCAGCAGTCACAGGGTACAGACTGAAGCTTTCTTT. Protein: CASSHRVQTEAFF.

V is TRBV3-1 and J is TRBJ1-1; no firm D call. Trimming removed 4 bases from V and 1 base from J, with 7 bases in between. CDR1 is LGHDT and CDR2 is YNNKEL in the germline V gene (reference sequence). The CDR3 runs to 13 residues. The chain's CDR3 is CASSLYQNTEAFF. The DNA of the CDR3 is TGTGCCAGCAGCCTCTACCAGAACACTGAAGCTTTCTTT.

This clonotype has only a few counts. This CDR3 reads CASTQDSLDNEQFF. Written as DNA, the CDR3 is TGTGCCAGCACTCAGGACAGTTTGGACAATGAGCAGTTCTTC. The J gene is TRBJ2-1, the V gene TRBV6-2 or TRBV6-3, with D possibly being TRBD1 (6 bases). Germline V gives CDR1 MNHEY, CDR2 SVGEGT. V dropped 7 bases and J dropped 5 bases, with 15 bases sitting between them. This CDR3 spans 14 amino acids.

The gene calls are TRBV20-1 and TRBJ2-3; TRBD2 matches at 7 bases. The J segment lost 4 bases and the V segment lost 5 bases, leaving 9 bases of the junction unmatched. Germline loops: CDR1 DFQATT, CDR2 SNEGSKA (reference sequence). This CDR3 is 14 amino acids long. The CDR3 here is CSAPQERDPDTQYF. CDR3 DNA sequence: TGCAGTGCTCCCCAGGAGCGGGACCCAGATACGCAGTATTTT.

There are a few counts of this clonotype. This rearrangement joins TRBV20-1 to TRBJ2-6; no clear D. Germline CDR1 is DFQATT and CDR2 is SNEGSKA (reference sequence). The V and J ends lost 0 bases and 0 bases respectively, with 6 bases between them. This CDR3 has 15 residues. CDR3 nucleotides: TGCAGTGCTAGAGATCTGTACTCTGGGGCCAACGTCCTGACTTTC. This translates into CSARDLYSGANVLTF.

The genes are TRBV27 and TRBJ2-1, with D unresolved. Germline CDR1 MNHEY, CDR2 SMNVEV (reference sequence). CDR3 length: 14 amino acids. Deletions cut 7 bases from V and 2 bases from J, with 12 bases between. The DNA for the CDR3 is TGTGCCAGCACGGTCGCGGCTCCCTACAATGAGCAGTTCTTC. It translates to CASTVAAPYNEQFF.